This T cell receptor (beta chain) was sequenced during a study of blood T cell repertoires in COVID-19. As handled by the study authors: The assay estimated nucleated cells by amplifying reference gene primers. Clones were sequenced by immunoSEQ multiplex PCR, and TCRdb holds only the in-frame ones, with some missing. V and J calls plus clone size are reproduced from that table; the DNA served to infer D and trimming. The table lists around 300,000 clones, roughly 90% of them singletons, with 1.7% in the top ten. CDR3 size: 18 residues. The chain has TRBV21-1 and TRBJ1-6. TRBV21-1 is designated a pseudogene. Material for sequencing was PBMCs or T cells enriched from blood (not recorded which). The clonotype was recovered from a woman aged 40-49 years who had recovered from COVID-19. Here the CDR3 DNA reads TGTGCCAGCAGAAGAAGGCCGGAGGGACGCTCCTATAATTCACCCCTCCACTTT. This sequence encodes CASRRRPEGRSYNSPLHF.